This T cell receptor beta chain is drawn from a study of radiotherapy plus CTLA-4 blockade in lung cancer. Trimming removed 4 bases at V and 5 bases at J, with 11 bases between. The CDR3 extends over 14 amino acids. In germline, CDR1 is SEHNR, CDR2 FQNEAQ (reference sequence). This table comes from immunoSEQ multiplex PCR, and its TCRdb copy is limited to in-frame clones, with some not included. The data contain a few thousand clones, approximately 88% of them seen just once; the ten biggest clones take up roughly 3.9%. Source: tumor tissue, taken from a patient treated with radiotherapy plus ipilimumab. The chain joins TRBV7-9 to TRBJ1-4, with D perhaps matching TRBD1 (5 bases). This clonotype was obtained from a human donor with non-small cell lung cancer that progressed on radiotherapy plus ipilimumab. The chain's CDR3 is CASSSTVTNEKLFF. DNA for the CDR3: TGTGCCAGCAGCTCGACAGTTACGAATGAAAAACTGTTTTTT.